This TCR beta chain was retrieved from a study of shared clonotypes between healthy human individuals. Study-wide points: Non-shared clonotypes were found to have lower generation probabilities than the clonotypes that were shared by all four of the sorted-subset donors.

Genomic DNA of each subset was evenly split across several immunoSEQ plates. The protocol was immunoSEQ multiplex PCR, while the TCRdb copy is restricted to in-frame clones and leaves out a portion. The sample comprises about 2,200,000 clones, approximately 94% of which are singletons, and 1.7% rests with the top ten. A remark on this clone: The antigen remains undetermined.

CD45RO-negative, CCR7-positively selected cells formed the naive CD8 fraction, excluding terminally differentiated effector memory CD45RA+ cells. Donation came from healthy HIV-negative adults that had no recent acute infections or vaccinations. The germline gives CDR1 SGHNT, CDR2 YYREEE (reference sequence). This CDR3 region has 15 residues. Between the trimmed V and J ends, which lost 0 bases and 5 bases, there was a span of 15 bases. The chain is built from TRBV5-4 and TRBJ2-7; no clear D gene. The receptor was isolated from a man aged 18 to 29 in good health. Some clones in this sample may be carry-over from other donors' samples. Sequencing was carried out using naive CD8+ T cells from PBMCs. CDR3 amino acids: CASSLVGGVIDEQYF. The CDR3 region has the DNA TGTGCCAGCAGCTTGGTCGGCGGAGTTATCGACGAGCAGTACTTC.